This is a list of T cell receptor beta chains from one sample in a study of blood T cell repertoires in COVID-19. The data were produced by immunoSEQ multiplex PCR, yet TCRdb's version contains in-frame clones alone and is incomplete. In the table there are some 120,000 clones, roughly 84% of which are singletons. The sequencing sample was made of peripheral blood. Every receptor here comes from a man aged 55 to 70 with acute or convalescent COVID-19. The CDR3 runs from the conserved cysteine through the conserved F or W. D genes are given only for firm matches.

cdr3_aa j_call cdr3_length d_call v_call
CASSLVGWGRGQDEQFF TRBJ2-1 17 TRBD1 TRBV7-2
CASSSDRPYEQYF TRBJ2-7 13 TRBD1 TRBV5-1
CASSLAGAADTQYF TRBJ2-3 14 TRBD2 TRBV5-1
CATGGQGFSYNEQFF TRBJ2-1 15 TRBD1 TRBV24-1
CARQGRANTGELFF TRBJ2-2 14 - TRBV21-1
CASSQGSGTEAFF TRBJ1-1 13 - TRBV3-1/TRBV3-2
CASSLTAPRAQHF TRBJ1-5 13 - TRBV28
CASSLGSLAGGADTQYF TRBJ2-3 17 TRBD1 TRBV7-8
CASSPAGNNEQFF TRBJ2-1 13 - TRBV5-4
CASSLGAYYGYTF TRBJ1-2 13 - TRBV19
CASSPLAGAETQYF TRBJ2-5 14 - TRBV28
CASSLVATGGEKLFF TRBJ1-4 15 TRBD1 TRBV5-1
CASSPPGLGVDEQYF TRBJ2-7 15 TRBD2 TRBV3-1/TRBV3-2
CASSLAGVTGELFF TRBJ2-2 14 - TRBV7-2
CASSLSTDTQYF TRBJ2-3 12 - TRBV4-3
CASSLVGQGAFIEKLFF TRBJ1-4 17 TRBD1 TRBV7-2
CASSSRRDRVTEAFF TRBJ1-1 15 TRBD1 TRBV7-2
CASREYRETEAFF TRBJ1-1 13 - TRBV6-5
CASSLGGGRDTQYF TRBJ2-3 14 - TRBV7-2
CASSSTTGTQYF TRBJ2-5 12 - TRBV27
CASTPIWGTGRDTEAFF TRBJ1-1 17 TRBD1 TRBV19
CASSPGTSGVSSYNEQFF TRBJ2-1 18 TRBD2 TRBV4-3
CASSLSGTYSSYNEQFF TRBJ2-1 17 - TRBV11-2
CASSEESSGSSYNEQFF TRBJ2-1 17 TRBD2 TRBV2
CASSFYLAGLYNIQYF TRBJ2-4 16 TRBD2 TRBV11-2
CASSYGRLGEQYF TRBJ2-7 13 - TRBV6-5
CASSLTSGSVRETQYF TRBJ2-5 16 TRBD2 TRBV7-6
CASSSVPLSTSYGYTF TRBJ1-2 16 - TRBV18
CASSLGSGGSNQPQHF TRBJ1-5 16 - TRBV5-1
CASSFPGQGGEQYF TRBJ2-7 14 TRBD1 TRBV28
CASSPGTGRGNQPQHF TRBJ1-5 16 TRBD1 TRBV5-1
CAGGLEYNEQFF TRBJ2-1 12 TRBD2 TRBV12-3/TRBV12-4
CASSLGFGGQSGNTIYF TRBJ1-3 17 - TRBV28
CASSPRQGDTEAFF TRBJ1-1 14 TRBD1 TRBV4-3
CASSPGQGNYEQYF TRBJ2-7 14 TRBD1 TRBV19
CASSVGVAGGAEQFF TRBJ2-1 15 TRBD2 TRBV9
CASERLSGSSYNEQFF TRBJ2-1 16 - TRBV7-9
CASSSGTSAAGTQYF TRBJ2-5 15 TRBD2 TRBV2
CASSLGGQFSYEQYF TRBJ2-7 15 - TRBV7-2
CASRGGNTEAFF TRBJ1-1 12 - TRBV5-4
CASSSGMGAYEQYF TRBJ2-7 14 - TRBV5-1
CASTAQGIYNEQFF TRBJ2-1 14 - TRBV5-1
CASSTGTENSPLHF TRBJ1-6 14 TRBD1 TRBV6-5
CASSQGGRDRVDEQYF TRBJ2-7 16 TRBD1 TRBV4-2
CASSALTSGRFDEQYF TRBJ2-7 16 TRBD2 TRBV9
CASSLFSDRSGYTF TRBJ1-2 14 TRBD1 TRBV28
CAWSMNVGARETQYF TRBJ2-5 15 - TRBV30
CASSSSSLTGGKNIQYF TRBJ2-4 17 TRBD1 TRBV7-2
CASSRPHSGRKETQYF TRBJ2-5 16 TRBD2 TRBV19
CSVAGLAFYNEQFF TRBJ2-1 14 TRBD2 TRBV29-1
CASSPKLGTDEQFF TRBJ2-1 14 - TRBV28
CASGSDRGFNQPQHF TRBJ1-5 15 TRBD1 TRBV19
CASSYRQGASLYEQYF TRBJ2-7 16 TRBD1 TRBV6-2/TRBV6-3
CASSPRGATNEKLFF TRBJ1-4 15 - TRBV18
CAIRYGTGANYGYTF TRBJ1-2 15 TRBD1 TRBV10-3
CASSEQDSYGYTF TRBJ1-2 13 - TRBV10-2
CASSGGGGSNQPQHF TRBJ1-5 15 - TRBV28
CASSATGSAKNIQYF TRBJ2-4 15 TRBD1 TRBV11-3
CATSIGASGSQETQYF TRBJ2-5 16 TRBD2 TRBV15
CASSELGLSSGANVLTF TRBJ2-6 17 - TRBV2